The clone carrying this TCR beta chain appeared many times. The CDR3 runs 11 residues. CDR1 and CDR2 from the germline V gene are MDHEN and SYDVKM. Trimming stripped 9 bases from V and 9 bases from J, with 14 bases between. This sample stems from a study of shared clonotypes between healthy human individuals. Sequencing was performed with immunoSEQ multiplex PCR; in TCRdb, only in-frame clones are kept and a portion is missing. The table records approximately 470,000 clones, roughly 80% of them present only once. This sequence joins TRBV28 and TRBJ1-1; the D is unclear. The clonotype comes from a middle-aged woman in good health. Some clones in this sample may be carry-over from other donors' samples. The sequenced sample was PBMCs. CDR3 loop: CASEQTPQAFF. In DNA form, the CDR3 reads TGTGCCAGTGAACAGACCCCTCAAGCTTTCTTT.